A selection of T cell receptor beta chains follows, all from one sample in a study of cytomegalovirus exposure and HLA in healthy donors. Profiling relied on immunoSEQ multiplex PCR, and the TCRdb table lists in-frame clones only, not all of them. Of 110,000 or so clones listed, 67% are singletons. The sample consisted of PBMCs. The receptors originated from a man between 18 and 29 years old in good health and CMV-seropositive. CDR3s include the opening cysteine and the closing phenylalanine or tryptophan. The order of the fields is clone size, V gene, J gene, D gene, CDR3 length, CDR3 protein, CDR3 DNA. D genes are given only for firm matches. For some rows the clone size is stated as once, few or many, or as a class when expanded; others skip it.

>few|TRBV9|TRBJ2-5|NA|17
CASSVVGVGQYQETQYF
TGTGCCAGCAGCGTAGTAGGGGTCGGACAGTACCAAGAGACCCAGTACTTC
>NA|TRBV12-5|TRBJ2-4|NA|21
CASGLPIGYGTSNLAKNIQYF
TGTGCTAGTGGTTTACCAATAGGTTACGGGACAAGCAATTTAGCCAAAAACATTCAGTACTTC
>NA|TRBV5-1|TRBJ2-5|NA|15
CASSFLGGTSETQYF
TGCGCCAGCAGCTTCCTTGGCGGTACCTCAGAGACCCAGTACTTC
>few|TRBV6-6|TRBJ1-2|TRBD1|16
CASSYSSDRGNYGYTF
TGTGCCAGCAGTTACTCGTCGGACAGGGGAAACTATGGCTACACCTTC
>few|TRBV28|TRBJ1-4|TRBD1|16
CASSPTRGTGSEKLFF
TGTGCCAGCAGTCCTACGAGAGGGACAGGGAGTGAAAAACTGTTTTTT
>few|TRBV27|TRBJ2-6|NA|19
CASSLFMQDYISGANVLTF
TGTGCCAGCAGTTTATTTATGCAGGATTACATCTCTGGGGCCAACGTCCTGACTTTC
>NA|TRBV5-4|TRBJ2-3|TRBD2|15
CASTPGGGFTDTQYF
TGTGCCAGCACCCCGGGCGGGGGATTCACAGATACGCAGTATTTT
>NA|TRBV5-1|TRBJ2-1|NA|15
CASSLGGVFANEQFF
TGCGCCAGCAGCTTGGGGGGGGTCTTTGCCAATGAGCAGTTCTTC
>once|TRBV5-4|TRBJ2-2|NA|16
CASSLFPGANTGELFF
TGTGCCAGCAGCTTGTTTCCAGGGGCTAACACCGGGGAGCTGTTTTTT
>once|TRBV27|TRBJ1-2|TRBD1|14
CASARDSFGYGYTF
TGTGCCAGCGCTAGGGACAGTTTCGGCTATGGCTACACCTTC
>NA|TRBV28|TRBJ1-1|TRBD1|16
CASSTPGQLMNTEAFF
TGTGCTAGCAGCACACCGGGACAGCTAATGAACACTGAAGCTTTCTTT
>NA|TRBV20-1|TRBJ1-4|NA|11
CSARQNEKLFF
TGCAGTGCTAGACAGAATGAAAAACTGTTTTTT
>NA|TRBV30|TRBJ1-5|NA|12
CAWSRGNQPQHF
TGTGCCTGGAGTAGAGGCAATCAGCCCCAGCATTTT
>NA|TRBV7-3|TRBJ2-1|TRBD1|16
CASSSGRQGPYNEQFF
TGTGCCAGCAGTTCGGGGCGACAGGGTCCCTACAATGAGCAGTTCTTC
>NA|TRBV6-6|TRBJ2-7|NA|13
CASRPGHSYEQYF
TGTGCCAGCAGACCGGGACACTCCTACGAGCAGTACTTC
>many|TRBV6-5|TRBJ1-6|NA|16
CASSYSRQGLNSPLHF
TGTGCCAGCAGTTACTCAAGGCAGGGCCTAAATTCACCCCTCCACTTT
>NA|TRBV20-1|TRBJ2-5|NA|11
CSADGQETQYF
TGCAGTGCCGACGGGCAAGAGACCCAGTACTTC
>NA|TRBV7-2|TRBJ1-2|TRBD1|15
CASSFWTGGSYGYTF
TGTGCCAGCAGCTTTTGGACAGGGGGTAGTTATGGCTACACCTTC
>NA|TRBV28|TRBJ1-1|NA|14
CASSLHRGNTEAFF
TGTGCCAGCAGTTTACATCGGGGAAACACTGAAGCTTTCTTT
>NA|TRBV6-5|TRBJ1-6|NA|13
CASSSSSISPLHF
TGTGCCAGCAGTTCCTCATCTATTTCACCCCTCCACTTT
>NA|TRBV10-2|TRBJ1-5|NA|16
CASSDTGTYSNQPQHF
TGCGCCAGCAGTGATACCGGGACATACAGCAATCAGCCCCAGCATTTT
>NA|TRBV6-1|TRBJ2-3|NA|15
CASSESAGGTDTQYF
TGTGCCAGCAGTGAGAGTGCAGGGGGCACAGATACGCAGTATTTT
>NA|TRBV4-1|TRBJ1-1|NA|14
CASSLTPPGTEAFF
TGCGCCAGCAGCCTCACTCCACCCGGCACTGAAGCTTTCTTT
>NA|TRBV19|TRBJ2-3|TRBD2|12
CATGTSADTQYF
TGTGCCACCGGGACTAGCGCAGATACGCAGTATTTT
>NA|TRBV5-1|TRBJ1-2|TRBD1|19
CASSLSAGQGQGLGYGYTF
TGCGCCAGCAGCTTGTCCGCCGGACAGGGCCAGGGTCTAGGTTATGGCTACACCTTC
>NA|TRBV5-1|TRBJ1-3|NA|15
CASSLDTRSGNTIYF
TGCGCCAGCAGCTTGGACACCCGCTCTGGAAACACCATATATTTT
>few|TRBV29-1|TRBJ2-3|TRBD2|15
CSVHLAGGLVDTQYF
TGCAGCGTGCACCTAGCGGGGGGTCTAGTGGATACGCAGTATTTT
>few|TRBV12-2|TRBJ1-4|NA|18
CASRLDGFIRGRWEKLFF
TGTGCAAGTCGCTTGGACGGGTTCATCAGGGGGCGATGGGAAAAACTGTTTTTT
>NA|TRBV6-5|TRBJ2-7|TRBD1|12
CASSRDSYEQYF
TGTGCCAGCAGTCGGGACAGCTACGAGCAGTACTTC
>NA|TRBV6-5|TRBJ1-2|NA|13
CASSYGDIEGYTF
TGTGCCAGCAGTTACGGGGACATAGAGGGCTACACCTTC
>NA|TRBV4-2|TRBJ2-3|TRBD2|17
CASSETLTRGSADTQYF
TGTGCCAGCAGCGAAACCCTTACGCGGGGGAGTGCAGATACGCAGTATTTT
>few|TRBV18|TRBJ1-1|NA|11
CASLQETEAFF
TGTGCCAGTCTGCAAGAGACTGAAGCTTTCTTT
>NA|TRBV7-9|TRBJ1-2|TRBD1|16
CASSLNKDRENYGYTF
TGTGCCAGCAGCTTGAACAAGGACAGGGAGAACTATGGCTACACCTTC
>few|TRBV18|TRBJ2-3|NA|14
CASSPAVYTDTQYF
TGTGCCAGCTCACCGGCGGTCTACACAGATACGCAGTATTTT
>NA|TRBV6-5|TRBJ2-5|TRBD1|14
CASKTKGASETQYF
TGTGCCAGCAAGACGAAGGGGGCGTCGGAGACCCAGTACTTC
>NA|TRBV6-1|TRBJ2-1|NA|15
CASKSWGFLGDEQFF
TGTGCCAGCAAATCGTGGGGCTTCCTGGGTGATGAGCAGTTCTTC
>NA|TRBV5-4|TRBJ2-3|TRBD2|14
CASSSTSGSDTQYF
TGTGCCAGCAGCTCGACTAGCGGGTCAGATACGCAGTATTTT
>NA|TRBV10-3|TRBJ1-5|NA|15
CAISEFDRFNQPQHF
TGTGCCATCAGTGAATTCGACAGGTTCAATCAGCCCCAGCATTTT
>NA|TRBV5-6|TRBJ2-2|NA|16
CASSPSVLALTGELFF
TGTGCCAGCAGCCCCTCCGTCCTAGCACTCACCGGGGAGCTGTTTTTT
>once|TRBV6-6|TRBJ2-1|TRBD2|14
CASSPGGLLNEQFF
TGTGCCAGCAGTCCGGGGGGGCTTTTGAATGAGCAGTTCTTC
>NA|TRBV6-4|TRBJ2-5|NA|14
CASSDHGESGTQYF
TGTGCCAGCAGTGATCACGGGGAATCAGGGACCCAGTACTTC
>few|TRBV5-6|TRBJ2-7|NA|14
CASSNYGSTYEQYF
TGTGCCAGCAGCAACTATGGGTCTACCTACGAGCAGTACTTC
>NA|TRBV5-6|TRBJ2-1|TRBD2|15
CASRFSGGAPNEQFF
TGTGCCAGCAGGTTTAGCGGGGGGGCCCCAAATGAGCAGTTCTTC
>once|TRBV28|TRBJ1-4|TRBD1|16
CASSLWTGGQEEKLFF
TGTGCCAGCAGCCTTTGGACAGGGGGTCAGGAAGAAAAACTGTTTTTT
>NA|TRBV9|TRBJ2-3|NA|15
CASSILNHHTDTQYF
TGTGCCAGCAGCATACTCAACCATCACACAGATACGCAGTATTTT
>NA|TRBV19|TRBJ1-1|NA|14
CASSRGGLNTEAFF
TGTGCCAGTAGTAGGGGGGGGTTGAACACTGAAGCTTTCTTT
>NA|TRBV5-1|TRBJ2-7|TRBD1|13
CASRPGQGDEQYF
TGCGCCAGCAGACCCGGACAGGGAGACGAGCAGTACTTC
>NA|TRBV10-2|TRBJ2-7|TRBD2|15
CASRDSGGNTYEQYF
TGCGCCAGCAGGGATAGCGGGGGTAATACCTACGAGCAGTACTTC
>few|TRBV10-3|TRBJ1-1|TRBD1|17
CAISGGTGGIANTEAFF
TGTGCCATCAGTGGGGGGACAGGGGGCATAGCGAACACTGAAGCTTTCTTT
>NA|TRBV28|TRBJ1-1|NA|15
CASSRMQGFDTEAFF
TGTGCCAGCAGCCGCATGCAGGGATTCGACACTGAAGCTTTCTTT
>NA|TRBV6-5|TRBJ2-7|TRBD2|15
CASKPISGGGYEQYF
TGTGCCAGCAAACCCATCTCGGGGGGGGGCTACGAGCAGTACTTC
>few|TRBV2|TRBJ1-1|NA|13
CASSRAGNTEAFF
TGTGCCAGCAGTAGAGCAGGGAACACTGAAGCTTTCTTT
>NA|TRBV2|TRBJ2-2|NA|14
CASLGTLNTGELFF
TGTGCCAGCCTAGGGACACTGAACACCGGGGAGCTGTTTTTT